These 23 T cell receptor beta chains came from one sample sequenced in a study of T-cell reconstitution after alpha-beta-depleted transplantation in children. During its preparation, the TCRbeta library received unique molecular identifiers. TCRdb fed the PCR reads into MiXCR, producing one record per CDR3 protein. The sample records fewer than 700,000 distinct CDR3 sequences, around 13% being singletons. This specimen was PBMCs, mostly from graft donor cells, taken 360 days after TCRalphabeta/CD19-depleted stem cell transplant. The receptors shown here come from a male patient between 10 and 17 years old who had a stem cell transplant for acute myeloid leukemia, so the T cells may come from the graft donor.

V gene TRBV12-3 or TRBV12-4 combines with J gene TRBJ1-5; D ambiguous. Trimming shortened V by 1 base and J by 6 bases, and 7 bases separated the two germline ends. There are 13 residues in the CDR3. CDR3 coding DNA: TGTGCCAGCAGTTTAGAGGGAGCTCAGCCCCAGCATTTT. It specifies CASSLEGAQPQHF.

This clonotype was observed a handful of times. V usage is TRBV5-1 and J usage is TRBJ1-2, with TRBD1 matching 11 bases. CDR1 and CDR2 from the germline V gene are SGHRS and YFSETQ. The CDR3 covers 15 residues. V was clipped by 5 bases and J by 5 bases; unmatched bases: 8. The CDR3 region is CASRLPGQGVYGYTF. In DNA form, the CDR3 reads TGCGCCAGCAGGCTGCCGGGACAGGGGGTGTATGGCTACACCTTC.

This clonotype was seen ten or more times. The chain carries TRBV6-5 and TRBJ1-2; D perhaps matches TRBD1 (5 bases). V was pared by 8 bases and J by 4 bases, with 14 bases between. Germline V lookup: CDR1 MNHEY, CDR2 SVGAGI. This CDR3 comprises 13 residues. The CDR3 reads CASGSNGGYGYTF. The CDR3 coding sequence is TGTGCCAGCGGGTCAAACGGGGGCTATGGCTACACCTTC.

This clonotype was seen only a few times. J is TRBJ2-7 and V is TRBV4-3; TRBD2 matches at 7 bases. V dropped 3 bases and J dropped 6; count of bases not matched to a gene: 14. The CDR3 length is 16 residues. Germline loops: CDR1 LGHNA, CDR2 YSLEER. The CDR3 nucleotides are TGCGCCAGCAGCCAGCGTGGGCGGGGGTCTGCCACCGAGCAGTACTTC. Translation: CASSQRGRGSATEQYF.

V usage is TRBV5-5 and J usage is TRBJ2-1; D remains ambiguous. Germline-derived CDR1 and CDR2 are SGHKS and YYEKEE (reference sequence). The CDR3 is 16 residues long. V lost 0 bases and J lost 4, with 14 bases in between. CDR3 amino acids: CASSLGGRLVYNEQFF. The CDR3 DNA reads as TGTGCCAGCAGCTTGGGGGGTCGTCTAGTGTACAATGAGCAGTTCTTC.

This clonotype was observed many times. This rearrangement joins TRBV20-1 to TRBJ2-7, with TRBD2 identical over 8 bases. There are 14 residues in the CDR3. V lost 6 bases and J lost 8; bases outside the gene matches: 15. The V gene's germline CDR1 is DFQATT and CDR2 SNEGSKA (reference sequence). CDR3 coding DNA: TGCAGTGCGCTTTGGACGGCACTAGCGGCCCAGCAGTACTTC. Its protein is CSALWTALAAQQYF.

A few counts support this clonotype. The chain joins TRBV20-1 to TRBJ2-3, with D perhaps matching TRBD1 or TRBD2 (7 bases each). Germline CDR1 DFQATT, CDR2 SNEGSKA (reference sequence). The CDR3 extends over 12 amino acids. V was clipped by 6 bases and J by 6 bases, with 13 bases between them. CDR3 nucleotides: TGCAGTGCCCCAGGGGGGGACGATACGCAGTATTTT. This gives the protein CSAPGGDDTQYF.

This clonotype was seen many times. The gene calls are TRBV5-6 and TRBJ2-1; 16 nucleotides agree with TRBD2. Trimming removed 4 bases from V and 1 base from J; junction bases left unmatched: 8. Per germline, CDR1 SGHDT and CDR2 YYEEEE. CDR3 size: 19 residues. DNA of the CDR3: TGTGCCAGCAGCCTTACCGGGACTAGCGGGAGGGGGTCCTACAATGAGCAGTTCTTC. This sequence encodes CASSLTGTSGRGSYNEQFF. The whole variable domain, filled in from reference TRBV5-6 and TRBJ2-1, reads DAGVTQSPTHLIKTRGQQVTLRCSPKSGHDTVSWYQQALGQGPQFIFQYYEEEERQRGNFPDRFSGHQFPNYSSELNVNALLLGDSALYLCASSLTGTSGRGSYNEQFFGPGTRLTVL.

This chain links TRBV20-1 with TRBJ2-1, with D possibly being TRBD2 (5 bases). Germline V gene data show CDR1 as DFQATT and CDR2 as SNEGSKA (reference sequence). CDR3 length: 13 amino acids. V shed 0 bases and J shed 10 bases, with 13 bases lying between them. CDR3 in DNA: TGCAGTGCTAGAGATCCCCGGGGAACGGAGCAGTTCTTC. Protein: CSARDPRGTEQFF.

This clonotype was counted between two and nine times. The rearrangement uses TRBV6-5 and TRBJ2-1; 10 nucleotides agree with TRBD1. Germline CDR1 reads MNHEY; CDR2 reads SVGAGI. This CDR3 contains 18 residues. V lost 0 bases and J lost 5; bases outside the gene matches: 10. For the CDR3, the DNA is TGTGCCAGCAGTTACTCGATTGGGGGACAGGGGATAGACAATGAGCAGTTCTTC. It yields the protein CASSYSIGGQGIDNEQFF.

This clonotype was counted between two and nine times. J is TRBJ1-3 and V is TRBV10-3; D remains unclear. The V end was cut by 2 bases, the J end by 0 bases, with 8 bases between. This CDR3 spans 15 amino acids. Germline V CDR1 and CDR2: ENHRY, SYGVKD. CDR3 residues: CAISEGGVSGNTIYF. CDR3 nucleotides: TGTGCCATCAGTGAGGGCGGTGTCTCTGGAAACACCATATATTTT.

This clonotype was recorded at least ten times. The chain carries TRBV28 and TRBJ2-1; D is possibly TRBD2 (5 bases). The V end was cut by 1 base, the J end by 6 bases, with 7 bases between. Germline V gene sequence: CDR1 MDHEN, CDR2 SYDVKM. CDR3 size: 13 residues. The DNA of the CDR3 is TGTGCCAGCAGTTTATTCCGGGGCAATGAGCAGTTCTTC. This translates into CASSLFRGNEQFF. Full variable domain (rest looked up from reference TRBV28 and TRBJ2-1): DVKVTQSSRYLVKRTGEKVFLECVQDMDHENMFWYRQDPGLGLRLIYFSYDVKMKEKGDIPEGYSVSREKKERFSLILESASTNQTSMYLCASSLFRGNEQFFGPGTRLTVL.

There are a few counts of this clonotype. The chain recombines TRBV10-3 with TRBJ2-7; possibly TRBD1 for D (6 bases). The CDR3 is 19 amino acids. CDR1 and CDR2 from the germline V gene are ENHRY and SYGVKD. V lost 0 bases, J lost 0 bases, and 21 bases lay in between. The CDR3 protein is CAISESRMRRDRISYEQYF. For the CDR3, the DNA is TGTGCCATCAGTGAGTCTCGAATGCGGCGAGACAGGATCTCCTACGAGCAGTACTTC.

V gene TRBV7-3 combines with J gene TRBJ2-7; D is possibly TRBD1 (5 bases). This CDR3 has 15 amino acids. CDR1 is SGHTA and CDR2 is FQGTGA in the germline V gene. V lost 1 base, J lost 2 bases, and 12 bases lay in between. The CDR3, as DNA: TGTGCCAGCAGCTTAATCAGGACAACAGCCTACGAGCAGTACTTC. Protein sequence: CASSLIRTTAYEQYF.

J is TRBJ2-7 and V is TRBV29-1, with D unresolved. Germline lookup yields CDR1 SQVTM and CDR2 ANQGSEA. CDR3 size: 15 residues. V dropped 0 bases and J dropped 3 bases, with 15 bases sitting between them. The CDR3 region is CSVEDLGQVFYEQYF. DNA for the CDR3: TGCAGCGTTGAAGATCTAGGGCAGGTTTTCTACGAGCAGTACTTC.

The chain combines TRBV28 with TRBJ2-7, with TRBD2 as a possible D gene (6 bases). Germline values: CDR1 MDHEN, CDR2 SYDVKM. V lost 4 bases to trimming and J lost 3 bases, with 19 bases between them. The CDR3 is made up of 16 amino acids. CDR3 residues: CASSSRWDWAVYEQYF. The CDR3, as DNA: TGTGCCAGCAGTTCCCGCTGGGACTGGGCCGTCTACGAGCAGTACTTC.

The CDR3 coding sequence is TGTGCCAGCAGCTCAACTAGGGCCGCACAGACCCAGTACTTC. Translating gives CASSSTRAAQTQYF. The genes are TRBV7-3 and TRBJ2-5; possible D gene TRBD2, 5 bases. Germline lookup yields CDR1 SGHTA and CDR2 FQGTGA. Trimming shortened V by 4 bases and J by 6 bases, and 15 bases separated the two germline ends. The length of the CDR3 is 14 residues.

CDR3 amino acids: CSAPPGQGSYEQYF. The CDR3 DNA reads as TGCAGTGCTCCACCGGGACAGGGGTCCTACGAGCAGTACTTC. The rearrangement links TRBV20-1 to TRBJ2-7; 10 positions match TRBD1. Trimming at V came to 5 bases and at J to 1 base, leaving 5 bases not matched to a gene. In germline, CDR1 is DFQATT, CDR2 SNEGSKA (reference sequence). CDR3 length: 14 residues.

In the case of this clonotype: At one of its ends the junction is not consistent with the germline gene, which may arise from a read error. The gene calls are TRBV29-1 and TRBJ2-5; TRBD2 aligns across 13 bases. This CDR3 spans 15 amino acids. Looked up from germline, CDR1 is SQVTM and CDR2 is ANQGSEA. This CDR3 reads CSFDGLAGEVETQYF. The CDR3 DNA follows: TGCAGCTTTGACGGACTAGCGGGAGAGGTGGAGACCCAGTACTTC.

This clonotype was seen repeatedly, ten times or more. The gene calls are TRBV28 and TRBJ2-7, with TRBD2 identical over 10 bases. The CDR3 spans 14 residues. CDR1 and CDR2 (germline): MDHEN, SYDVKM. Trimming cost V 2 bases and J 7 bases; bases outside gene matches: 5. The CDR3: CASSLPTSGIEQYF. The CDR3 DNA reads as TGTGCCAGCAGTTTACCTACTAGCGGGATTGAGCAGTACTTC.

This clonotype was seen only a few times. The chain has TRBV28 and TRBJ2-5, with TRBD2 as a possible D gene (5 bases). Germline CDR1 and CDR2: MDHEN and SYDVKM. Trimming stripped 9 bases from V and 5 bases from J, with 22 bases between. There are 15 residues in the CDR3. The CDR3 nucleotides are TGTGCCAGTAAAAAACTACGGCTCCGCGGGGAGACCCAGTACTTC. The encoded protein is CASKKLRLRGETQYF.

The rearrangement uses TRBV21-1 and TRBJ1-1; the tabulated D call, TRBD1, remains unverified against the DNA. TRBV21-1 is shown as a pseudogene. The CDR3 sequence is 15 residues long. CDR3 in DNA: TGTGCCAGCAGCAAACCGACAGGGTTGATCGTTGAAGCTTTCTTT. Its translation is CASSKPTGLIVEAFF.

This clonotype was observed many times. This chain uses TRBV20-1 with TRBJ2-2; TRBD1 agrees at 8 bases. This CDR3 spans 15 amino acids. V lost 4 bases to trimming and J lost 3 bases; unmatched junction nucleotides: 7. Per the germline V gene, CDR1 is DFQATT and CDR2 is SNEGSKA (reference sequence). Written as DNA, the CDR3 is TGCAGTGCTACCAAGACAGGGGAGGACACCGGGGAGCTGTTTTTT. Protein product: CSATKTGEDTGELFF.